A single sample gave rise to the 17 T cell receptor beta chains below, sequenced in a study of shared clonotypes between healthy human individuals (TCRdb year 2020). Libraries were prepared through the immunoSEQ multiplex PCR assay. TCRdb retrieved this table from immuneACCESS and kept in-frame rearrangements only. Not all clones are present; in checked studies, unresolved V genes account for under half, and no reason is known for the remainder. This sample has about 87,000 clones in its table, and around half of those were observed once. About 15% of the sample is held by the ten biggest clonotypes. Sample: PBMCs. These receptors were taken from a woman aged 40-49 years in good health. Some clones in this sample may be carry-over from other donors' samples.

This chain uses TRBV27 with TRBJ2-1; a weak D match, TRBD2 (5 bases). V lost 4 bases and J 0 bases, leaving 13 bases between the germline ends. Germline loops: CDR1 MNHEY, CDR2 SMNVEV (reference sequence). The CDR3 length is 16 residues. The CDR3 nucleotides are TGTGCCAGCAGTTCACCTAGCACCAGCTCCTACAATGAGCAGTTCTTC. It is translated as CASSSPSTSSYNEQFF.

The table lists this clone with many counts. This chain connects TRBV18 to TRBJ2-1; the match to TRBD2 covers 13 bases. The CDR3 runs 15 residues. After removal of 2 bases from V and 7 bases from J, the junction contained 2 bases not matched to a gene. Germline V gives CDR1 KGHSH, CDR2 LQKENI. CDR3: CASSPGLAGANEQFF. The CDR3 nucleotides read TGTGCCAGCTCACCAGGACTAGCGGGAGCTAATGAGCAGTTCTTC.

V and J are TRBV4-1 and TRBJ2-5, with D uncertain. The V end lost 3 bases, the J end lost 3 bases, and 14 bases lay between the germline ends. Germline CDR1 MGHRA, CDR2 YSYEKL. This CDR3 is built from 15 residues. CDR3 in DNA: TGCGCCAGCAGCCAGACTCGAGGACGGGAAGAGACCCAGTACTTC. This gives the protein CASSQTRGREETQYF.

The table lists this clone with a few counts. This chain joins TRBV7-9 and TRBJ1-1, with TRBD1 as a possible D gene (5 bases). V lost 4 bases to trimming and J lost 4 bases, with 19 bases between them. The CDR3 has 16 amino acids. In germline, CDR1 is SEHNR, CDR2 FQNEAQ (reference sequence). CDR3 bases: TGTGCCAGCAGCTCCACGTCAGGGATCGGAGTCACTGAAGCTTTCTTT. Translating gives CASSSTSGIGVTEAFF.

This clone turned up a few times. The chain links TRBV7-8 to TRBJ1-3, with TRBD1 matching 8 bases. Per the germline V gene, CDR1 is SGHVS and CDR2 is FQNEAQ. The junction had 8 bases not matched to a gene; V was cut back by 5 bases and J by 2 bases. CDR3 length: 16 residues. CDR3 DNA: TGTGCCAGCAGCCCCCTCCGGACAGGGACTGGAAACACCATATATTTT. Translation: CASSPLRTGTGNTIYF.

For the CDR3, the DNA is TGTGCCAGCAGCTCGACTGAAGCGGGAGGGAGGGAGACCCAGTACTTC. Translated: CASSSTEAGGRETQYF. J is TRBJ2-5 and V is TRBV5-7, with 10 nucleotides matching TRBD2. TRBV5-7 is designated an ORF whose function remains uncertain. V lost 3 bases, J lost 5 bases, and 10 bases stayed unmatched. This CDR3 region has 16 residues.

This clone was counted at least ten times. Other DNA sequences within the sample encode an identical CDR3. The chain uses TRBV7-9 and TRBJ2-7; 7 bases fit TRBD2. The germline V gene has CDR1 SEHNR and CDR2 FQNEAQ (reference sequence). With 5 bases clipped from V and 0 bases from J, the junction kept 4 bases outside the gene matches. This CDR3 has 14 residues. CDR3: CASSASGSSYEQYF. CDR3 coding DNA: TGTGCCAGCAGCGCTAGCGGCAGCTCCTACGAGCAGTACTTC.

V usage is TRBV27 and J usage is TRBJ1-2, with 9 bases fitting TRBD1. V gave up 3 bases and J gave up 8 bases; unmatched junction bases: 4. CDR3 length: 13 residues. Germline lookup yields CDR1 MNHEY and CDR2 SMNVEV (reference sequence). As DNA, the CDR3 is TGTGCCAGCAGTTTCCGGGACAGGGTAGGCTACACCTTC. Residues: CASSFRDRVGYTF.

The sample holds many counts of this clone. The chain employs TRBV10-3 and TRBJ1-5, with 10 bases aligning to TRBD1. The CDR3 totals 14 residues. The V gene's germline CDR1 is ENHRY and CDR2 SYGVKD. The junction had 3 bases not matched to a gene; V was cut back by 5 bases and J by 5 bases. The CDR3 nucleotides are TGTGCCATCAGTTTAGGGACAGGGGATCAGCCCCAGCATTTT. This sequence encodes CAISLGTGDQPQHF.

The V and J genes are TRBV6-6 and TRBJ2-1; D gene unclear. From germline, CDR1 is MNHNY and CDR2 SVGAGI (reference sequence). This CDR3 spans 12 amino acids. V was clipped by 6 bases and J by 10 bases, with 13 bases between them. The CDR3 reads CASSSNAYEQFF. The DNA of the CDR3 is TGTGCCAGCAGCTCCAATGCCTACGAGCAGTTCTTC.

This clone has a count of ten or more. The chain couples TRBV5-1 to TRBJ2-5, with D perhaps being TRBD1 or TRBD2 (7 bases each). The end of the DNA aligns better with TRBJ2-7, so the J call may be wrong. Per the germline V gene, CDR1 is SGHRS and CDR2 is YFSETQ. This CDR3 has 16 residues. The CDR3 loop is CASSPLTGRGSYEQYF. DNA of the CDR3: TGCGCCAGCAGCCCATTGACAGGGAGGGGCTCCTACGAGCAGTACTTC.

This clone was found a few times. CDR3 DNA sequence: TGCAGCGTTGAAGATCGTGGAACAGGAGATGGCTACACCTTC. It specifies CSVEDRGTGDGYTF. The chain employs TRBV29-1 and TRBJ1-2; D is possibly TRBD1 (5 bases). Germline values: CDR1 SQVTM, CDR2 ANQGSEA. V was cut by 0 bases and J by 6 bases, with 14 bases left in between. The CDR3 is 14 amino acids. The whole variable domain, filled in from reference TRBV29-1 and TRBJ1-2, reads SAVISQKPSRDICQRGTSLTIQCQVDSQVTMMFWYRQQPGQSLTLIATANQGSEATYESGFVIDKFPISRPNLTFSTLTVSNMSPEDSSIYLCSVEDRGTGDGYTFGSGTRLTVV.

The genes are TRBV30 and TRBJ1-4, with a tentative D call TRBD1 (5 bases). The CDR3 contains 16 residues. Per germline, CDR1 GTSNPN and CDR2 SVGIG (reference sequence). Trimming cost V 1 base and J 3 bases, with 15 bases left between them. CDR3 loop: CAWSAPTTVSNEKLFF. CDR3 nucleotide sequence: TGTGCCTGGAGTGCCCCGACGACAGTTTCTAATGAAAAACTGTTTTTT.

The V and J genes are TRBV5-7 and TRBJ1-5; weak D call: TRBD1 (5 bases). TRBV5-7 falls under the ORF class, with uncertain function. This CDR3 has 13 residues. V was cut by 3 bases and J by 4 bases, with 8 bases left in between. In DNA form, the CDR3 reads TGTGCCAGCAGCTCGGAGGGGAATCAGCCCCAGCATTTT. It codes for CASSSEGNQPQHF.

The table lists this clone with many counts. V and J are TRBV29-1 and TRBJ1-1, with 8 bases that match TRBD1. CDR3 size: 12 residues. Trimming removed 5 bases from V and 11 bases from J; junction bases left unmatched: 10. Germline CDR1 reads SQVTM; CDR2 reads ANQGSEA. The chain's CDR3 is CSVRTGKMDAFF. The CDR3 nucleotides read TGCAGCGTTAGGACAGGGAAGATGGATGCTTTCTTT.

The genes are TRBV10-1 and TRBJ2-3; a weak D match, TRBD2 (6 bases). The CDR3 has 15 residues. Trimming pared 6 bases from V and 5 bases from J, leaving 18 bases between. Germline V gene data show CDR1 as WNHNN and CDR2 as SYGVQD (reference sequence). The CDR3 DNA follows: TGCGCCAGCAGCAGAGGGTTTGGAGGGGAAGATACGCAGTATTTT. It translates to CASSRGFGGEDTQYF.

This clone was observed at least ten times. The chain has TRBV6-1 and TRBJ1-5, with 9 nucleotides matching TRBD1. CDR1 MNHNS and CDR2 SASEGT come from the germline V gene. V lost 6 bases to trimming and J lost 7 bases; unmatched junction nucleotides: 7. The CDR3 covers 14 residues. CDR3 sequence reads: CASSDRGNGQPQHF. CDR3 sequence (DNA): TGTGCCAGCAGCGACAGGGGGAACGGGCAGCCCCAGCATTTT.